Following are 25 T cell receptor beta chains from one sample sequenced in a study of shared clonotypes between healthy human individuals. The table came from immunoSEQ multiplex PCR; TCRdb's copy has only in-frame clones and leaves some out. This sample yields 500,000 to 550,000 clones, of which more than 95% are seen a single time; about 0.067% belongs to the top ten. Source material: naive CD4+ T cells sorted from blood. Indicated subset: CD45RA+ positively selected. The source of these receptors is a woman in her thirties in good health.

The gene calls are TRBV5-4 and TRBJ1-3; the D gene is possibly TRBD1 (5 bases). V lost 1 base and J lost 0, with 11 bases in between. CDR3 size: 16 residues. Per germline, CDR1 SGHNT and CDR2 YYREEE (reference sequence). The CDR3 DNA sequence: TGTGCCAGCAGCTTGCGTCCGGGGCTCTCTGGAAACACCATATATTTT. Translated: CASSLRPGLSGNTIYF.

The chain links TRBV27 to TRBJ1-4; possibly TRBD1 for D (5 bases). The germline V gene encodes CDR1 MNHEY and CDR2 SMNVEV (reference sequence). The CDR3 is made up of 15 amino acids. Trimming left V 5 bases short and J 1 base short, with 11 bases between. CDR3 residues: CASSRIDRTNEKLFF. For the CDR3, the DNA is TGTGCCAGCAGTAGAATAGACAGAACTAATGAAAAACTGTTTTTT.

The CDR3 is CASSGNLRVDTQYF. The CDR3 bases are TGTGCCAGCAGCGGGAACCTCCGGGTGGATACGCAGTATTTT. The chain links TRBV28 to TRBJ2-3, with D maybe TRBD2 (5 bases). V dropped 6 bases and J dropped 6 bases, with 16 bases sitting between them. The CDR3 has 14 amino acids. Germline V gives CDR1 MDHEN, CDR2 SYDVKM.

This chain uses TRBV5-4 with TRBJ2-7; D not certain. The V and J ends lost 3 bases and 0 bases respectively, with 7 bases between them. There are 13 residues in the CDR3. Germline assignment: CDR1 SGHNT and CDR2 YYREEE (reference sequence). The CDR3 spells CASSYQSSYEQYF. The CDR3 region has the DNA TGTGCCAGCAGCTACCAGAGCTCCTACGAGCAGTACTTC. The full variable domain, with the rest looked up from reference TRBV5-4 and TRBJ2-7, is ETGVTQSPTHLIKTRGQQVTLRCSSQSGHNTVSWYQQALGQGPQFIFQYYREEENGRGNFPPRFSGLQFPNYSSELNVNALELDDSALYLCASSYQSSYEQYFGPGTRLTVT.

Concerning this clone itself: Other DNA sequences in the same sample also yield this CDR3. J is TRBJ2-2 and V is TRBV18; D not certain. V gave up 0 bases and J gave up 5 bases, with 1 base separating them. This CDR3 has 12 residues. CDR1 and CDR2 (germline): KGHSH, LQKENI. The CDR3 region is CASSPPTGELFF. The CDR3 DNA sequence: TGTGCCAGCTCACCACCGACCGGGGAGCTGTTTTTT.

The rearrangement uses TRBV28 and TRBJ2-1, with D possibly being TRBD2 (5 bases). The CDR3 sequence is 14 residues long. Looked up from germline, CDR1 is MDHEN and CDR2 is SYDVKM. V lost 3 bases, J lost 5 bases, and 11 bases lay in between. CDR3 region: CASSLASPNNEQFF. The CDR3, as DNA: TGTGCCAGCAGTTTGGCTAGCCCGAACAATGAGCAGTTCTTC.

The chain carries TRBV15 and TRBJ2-2; perhaps TRBD2 as D (5 bases). Germline CDR1 and CDR2: LNHNV and YYDKDF (reference sequence). The CDR3 is 17 amino acids. Trimming pared 0 bases from V and 5 bases from J, leaving 16 bases between. CDR3: CATSRDLGVRDTGELFF. CDR3 bases: TGTGCCACCAGCAGAGATCTGGGCGTCCGGGATACCGGGGAGCTGTTTTTT.

This chain joins TRBV28 and TRBJ1-5; D perhaps matches TRBD1 (6 bases). In germline, CDR1 is MDHEN, CDR2 SYDVKM. The V end lost 2 bases, the J end lost 6 bases, and 11 bases lay between the germline ends. This CDR3 spans 14 amino acids. The CDR3 here is CASSLTGRPQPQHF. CDR3 bases: TGTGCCAGCAGTTTAACAGGGCGTCCTCAGCCCCAGCATTTT.

The rearrangement uses TRBV11-2 and TRBJ1-1, with a weak D call TRBD1 (5 bases). This CDR3 comprises 13 residues. CDR1 SGHAT and CDR2 FQNNGV come from the germline V gene. V lost 3 bases and J lost 3, with 8 bases in between. The CDR3 sequence is CASSFQGDTEAFF. In DNA, the CDR3 is TGTGCCAGCAGCTTTCAGGGAGACACTGAAGCTTTCTTT.

The chain recombines TRBV19 with TRBJ1-5; D is perhaps TRBD1 (5 bases). This CDR3 contains 13 residues. CDR1 is LNHDA and CDR2 is SQIVND in the germline V gene (reference sequence). Trimming cost V 4 bases and J 6 bases, with 10 bases left between them. The CDR3 nucleotides read TGTGCCAGTAGTAAGACGGGGGGTCAGCCCCAGCATTTT. This translates into CASSKTGGQPQHF.

The J gene is TRBJ2-6, the V gene TRBV29-1; tentatively, D is TRBD1 or TRBD2 (6 bases each). Germline V gene lookup returns CDR1 SQVTM and CDR2 ANQGSEA. Trimming took 7 bases from V and 2 from J, leaving 12 bases between them. The CDR3 length is 14 residues. The DNA of the CDR3 is TGCAGCGGGGTAGGGGGGACTGGGGCCAACGTCCTGACTTTC. Translating gives CSGVGGTGANVLTF.

The chain has TRBV2 and TRBJ1-1, with 10 positions matching TRBD1. The V gene's germline CDR1 is SNHLY and CDR2 FYNNEI. The CDR3 has 14 residues. V lost 6 bases and J lost 1; bases outside the gene matches: 2. CDR3 DNA: TGTGCCAGCAGCAGGGACAGGGGGAACACTGAAGCTTTCTTT. This gives the protein CASSRDRGNTEAFF.

The chain recombines TRBV27 with TRBJ2-1; TRBD2 aligns across 12 bases. This CDR3 is 14 amino acids long. Germline V gives CDR1 MNHEY, CDR2 SMNVEV (reference sequence). V gave up 3 bases and J gave up 8 bases; unmatched junction bases: 2. As DNA, the CDR3 is TGTGCCAGCAGTTTGAGACTAGCGGGAGATGAGCAGTTCTTC. Amino acids: CASSLRLAGDEQFF.

The V gene is TRBV27, the J gene TRBJ2-7; 7 positions match TRBD1. The CDR3 sequence is 17 residues long. V gave up 3 bases and J gave up 2 bases; unmatched junction bases: 13. Germline V gives CDR1 MNHEY, CDR2 SMNVEV (reference sequence). DNA of the CDR3: TGTGCCAGCAGTTTGGGCTTTTTTGGGACAGCCGCCTACGAGCAGTACTTC. Translation gives CASSLGFFGTAAYEQYF.

Regarding this clone: This CDR3 is also generated by other DNA sequences in the sample. V gene TRBV7-2 combines with J gene TRBJ2-5; 7 bases fit TRBD2. J gave up 2 bases and V 3 bases, and 3 bases lay outside the gene matches. CDR1 is SGHTA and CDR2 is FQGNSA in the germline V gene. The CDR3 is made up of 14 amino acids. This CDR3 reads CASSLGTIQETQYF. The CDR3 DNA sequence: TGTGCCAGCAGCTTGGGGACTATTCAAGAGACCCAGTACTTC.

This chain joins TRBV5-1 and TRBJ2-1, with 11 bases lining up with TRBD1. This CDR3 has 16 residues. J was trimmed by 8 bases and V by 0 bases; bases with no gene match: 7. Germline assignment: CDR1 SGHRS and CDR2 YFSETQ. For the CDR3, the DNA is TGCGCCAGCAGCTTGGTACCGGGACAGGGGGGTCATGAGCAGTTCTTC. Its protein is CASSLVPGQGGHEQFF.

V and J are TRBV27 and TRBJ1-1, with a tentative D call TRBD1 (6 bases). Germline CDR1 MNHEY, CDR2 SMNVEV (reference sequence). Trimming removed 5 bases from V and 1 base from J, with 11 bases in between. The CDR3 has 14 residues. The CDR3 DNA reads TGTGCCAGCAGTCAAAGGGGGGGGAACACTGAAGCTTTCTTT. Its protein is CASSQRGGNTEAFF.

This chain links TRBV11-1 with TRBJ1-3; 7 bases line up with TRBD1. The CDR3 covers 16 residues. In germline, CDR1 is SGHAT, CDR2 FQDESV (reference sequence). Trimming removed 6 bases from V and 8 bases from J; junction bases left unmatched: 16. This CDR3 reads CASRQNRGASPDTIYF. The CDR3 DNA sequence: TGTGCCAGCAGACAAAACAGGGGCGCTTCCCCAGACACCATATATTTT.

V is TRBV5-5 and J is TRBJ1-5; no clear D gene. CDR1 is SGHKS and CDR2 is YYEKEE in the germline V gene (reference sequence). There are 13 residues in the CDR3. Trimming removed 1 base from V and 0 bases from J, with 2 bases in between. The CDR3 spells CASSLNSNQPQHF. CDR3 coding DNA: TGTGCCAGCAGCTTGAATAGCAATCAGCCCCAGCATTTT.

This chain connects TRBV28 to TRBJ2-4; D unresolved. The ends were cut back, 3 bases at V and 4 bases at J, with 10 bases in the middle. This CDR3 is 14 amino acids long. Per germline, CDR1 MDHEN and CDR2 SYDVKM. The CDR3 reads CASSLAGHKNIQYF. Here the CDR3 DNA reads TGTGCCAGCAGTTTGGCAGGCCATAAAAACATTCAGTACTTC.

This clone occurred once. The DNA for the CDR3 is TGTGCCAGTAGTATAGGGGTCGAGTCTGGGGAGCAGTTCTTC. Amino acid sequence: CASSIGVESGEQFF. The genes are TRBV19 and TRBJ2-1, with D unclear. In germline, CDR1 is LNHDA, CDR2 SQIVND (reference sequence). The V end lost 1 base, the J end lost 10 bases, and 14 bases lay between the germline ends. The CDR3 sequence is 14 residues long.

The chain joins TRBV5-1 to TRBJ1-4, with a weak D call TRBD1 (5 bases). This CDR3 spans 14 amino acids. Germline CDR1 and CDR2: SGHRS and YFSETQ. V was trimmed by 0 bases and J by 7 bases, leaving 10 bases between them. The CDR3 sequence: CASSLEGSGEKLFF. CDR3 nucleotides: TGCGCCAGCAGCTTGGAGGGGTCGGGTGAAAAACTGTTTTTT.

This clone is a singleton in its sample. The chain couples TRBV10-2 to TRBJ1-2; D is ambiguous. Looked up from germline, CDR1 is WSHSY and CDR2 is SAAADI. The CDR3 contains 13 residues. V shed 3 bases and J shed 0 bases, with 5 bases lying between them. The DNA of the CDR3 is TGCGCCAGCAGTGACAGGACTAACTATGGCTACACCTTC. Residues: CASSDRTNYGYTF.

V usage is TRBV5-1 and J usage is TRBJ2-3; 13 nucleotides line up with TRBD2. The CDR3 is 15 amino acids. CDR1 SGHRS and CDR2 YFSETQ come from the germline V gene. Germline trimming cut 4 bases from V and 5 bases from J; bases unmatched to any gene: 4. This CDR3 reads CASSRGLAGQDTQYF. For the CDR3, the DNA is TGCGCCAGCAGCAGGGGACTAGCGGGGCAAGATACGCAGTATTTT.

The chain recombines TRBV27 with TRBJ1-3, with 12 bases identical to TRBD1. The CDR3 sequence is 14 residues long. From germline, CDR1 is MNHEY and CDR2 SMNVEV (reference sequence). V shed 5 bases and J 6 bases; nucleotides not matched to a gene: 2. CDR3 in amino acids: CASSPGQGANTIYF. The CDR3 nucleotides read TGTGCCAGCAGTCCGGGACAGGGGGCAAACACCATATATTTT.